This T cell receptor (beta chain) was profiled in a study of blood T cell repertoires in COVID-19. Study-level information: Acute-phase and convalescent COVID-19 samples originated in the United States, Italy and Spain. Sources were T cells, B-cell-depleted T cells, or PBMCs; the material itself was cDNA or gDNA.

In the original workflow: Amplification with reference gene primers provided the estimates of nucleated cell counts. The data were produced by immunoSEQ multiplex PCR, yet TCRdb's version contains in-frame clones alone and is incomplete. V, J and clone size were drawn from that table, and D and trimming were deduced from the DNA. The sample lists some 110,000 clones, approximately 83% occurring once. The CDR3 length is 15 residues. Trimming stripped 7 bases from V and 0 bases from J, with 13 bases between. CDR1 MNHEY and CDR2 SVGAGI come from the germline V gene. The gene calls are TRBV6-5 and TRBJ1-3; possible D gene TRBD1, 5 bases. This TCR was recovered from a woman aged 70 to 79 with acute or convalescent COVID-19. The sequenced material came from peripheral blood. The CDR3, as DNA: TGTGCCAGCACTCAGGGCCTAAGCTCTGGAAACACCATATATTTT. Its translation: CASTQGLSSGNTIYF.